This T cell receptor (beta chain) was profiled in a study of vaccination and CD4 T cells after COVID-19. Overall study results and limits: The median count of SARS-CoV-2-reactive clonotypes rose from roughly 21 to 40, not significantly.

This clonotype occurred once. The antigen remains undetermined. Cultured CD4+ T-cell DNA underwent Oncomine TCR Beta short-read sequencing. TCRdb re-called the PCR reads with MiXCR, one entry per CDR3 protein. Here the sample spans roughly 4,000 distinct CDR3 sequences, around 40% being singletons. Treatment here: roughly 11-day PBMC culture with coronavirus spike peptide pools or control peptides (ViraFEST assay). Alongside roughly 10 IU/ml IL-2 and about 10 ug/ml peptide pools, PBMCs were cultured at some 2 million per well. The sequencing sample was made of CD4+ T cells from blood, cultured in vitro. The origin of this receptor is a human donor who had recovered from COVID-19.

The CDR3 sequence is CASSYRGLAGGPSYEQYF. CDR3 nucleotides: TGTGCCAGCAGTTACCGGGGACTAGCGGGAGGGCCCTCCTACGAGCAGTACTTC. The rearrangement joins TRBV6-5 to TRBJ2-7; 16 positions agree with TRBD2. In germline, CDR1 is MNHEY, CDR2 SVGAGI. J lost 0 bases, V lost 2 bases, and 4 bases had no gene match. This CDR3 region has 18 residues.